This T cell receptor (beta chain) was captured in a study of T cells in Graves' hyperthyroidism and ophthalmopathy. Regarding the study as a whole: Ophthalmopathy, which appeared later, was predicted by the model a median around 6.9 months before onset.

Amplified regions were TCR beta CDR3 sequences from RNA transcripts. TCR CDR3 regions were first amplified by RT-PCR with HTBI primers. TCRdb re-called the multiplex PCR reads through MiXCR, storing one row per CDR3 protein. The profile shows about 270,000 distinct CDR3 sequences, nearly 15% of them singletons. Losses at the gene ends were 4 bases for V and 7 bases for J; bases not matched to a gene: 4. In germline, CDR1 is SNHLY, CDR2 FYNNEI. This CDR3 spans 14 amino acids. This clonotype appeared many times. The antigen is not known. This clonotype originated in a woman aged 45-65 years with Graves' hyperthyroidism that later progressed to Graves' ophthalmopathy. The chain links TRBV2 to TRBJ2-1, with 10 bases fitting TRBD2. Sequencing was done on a sample of blood. The CDR3 sequence is CASSVAGGDNEQFF. The CDR3 DNA is TGTGCCAGCAGTGTAGCGGGAGGAGATAATGAGCAGTTCTTC.